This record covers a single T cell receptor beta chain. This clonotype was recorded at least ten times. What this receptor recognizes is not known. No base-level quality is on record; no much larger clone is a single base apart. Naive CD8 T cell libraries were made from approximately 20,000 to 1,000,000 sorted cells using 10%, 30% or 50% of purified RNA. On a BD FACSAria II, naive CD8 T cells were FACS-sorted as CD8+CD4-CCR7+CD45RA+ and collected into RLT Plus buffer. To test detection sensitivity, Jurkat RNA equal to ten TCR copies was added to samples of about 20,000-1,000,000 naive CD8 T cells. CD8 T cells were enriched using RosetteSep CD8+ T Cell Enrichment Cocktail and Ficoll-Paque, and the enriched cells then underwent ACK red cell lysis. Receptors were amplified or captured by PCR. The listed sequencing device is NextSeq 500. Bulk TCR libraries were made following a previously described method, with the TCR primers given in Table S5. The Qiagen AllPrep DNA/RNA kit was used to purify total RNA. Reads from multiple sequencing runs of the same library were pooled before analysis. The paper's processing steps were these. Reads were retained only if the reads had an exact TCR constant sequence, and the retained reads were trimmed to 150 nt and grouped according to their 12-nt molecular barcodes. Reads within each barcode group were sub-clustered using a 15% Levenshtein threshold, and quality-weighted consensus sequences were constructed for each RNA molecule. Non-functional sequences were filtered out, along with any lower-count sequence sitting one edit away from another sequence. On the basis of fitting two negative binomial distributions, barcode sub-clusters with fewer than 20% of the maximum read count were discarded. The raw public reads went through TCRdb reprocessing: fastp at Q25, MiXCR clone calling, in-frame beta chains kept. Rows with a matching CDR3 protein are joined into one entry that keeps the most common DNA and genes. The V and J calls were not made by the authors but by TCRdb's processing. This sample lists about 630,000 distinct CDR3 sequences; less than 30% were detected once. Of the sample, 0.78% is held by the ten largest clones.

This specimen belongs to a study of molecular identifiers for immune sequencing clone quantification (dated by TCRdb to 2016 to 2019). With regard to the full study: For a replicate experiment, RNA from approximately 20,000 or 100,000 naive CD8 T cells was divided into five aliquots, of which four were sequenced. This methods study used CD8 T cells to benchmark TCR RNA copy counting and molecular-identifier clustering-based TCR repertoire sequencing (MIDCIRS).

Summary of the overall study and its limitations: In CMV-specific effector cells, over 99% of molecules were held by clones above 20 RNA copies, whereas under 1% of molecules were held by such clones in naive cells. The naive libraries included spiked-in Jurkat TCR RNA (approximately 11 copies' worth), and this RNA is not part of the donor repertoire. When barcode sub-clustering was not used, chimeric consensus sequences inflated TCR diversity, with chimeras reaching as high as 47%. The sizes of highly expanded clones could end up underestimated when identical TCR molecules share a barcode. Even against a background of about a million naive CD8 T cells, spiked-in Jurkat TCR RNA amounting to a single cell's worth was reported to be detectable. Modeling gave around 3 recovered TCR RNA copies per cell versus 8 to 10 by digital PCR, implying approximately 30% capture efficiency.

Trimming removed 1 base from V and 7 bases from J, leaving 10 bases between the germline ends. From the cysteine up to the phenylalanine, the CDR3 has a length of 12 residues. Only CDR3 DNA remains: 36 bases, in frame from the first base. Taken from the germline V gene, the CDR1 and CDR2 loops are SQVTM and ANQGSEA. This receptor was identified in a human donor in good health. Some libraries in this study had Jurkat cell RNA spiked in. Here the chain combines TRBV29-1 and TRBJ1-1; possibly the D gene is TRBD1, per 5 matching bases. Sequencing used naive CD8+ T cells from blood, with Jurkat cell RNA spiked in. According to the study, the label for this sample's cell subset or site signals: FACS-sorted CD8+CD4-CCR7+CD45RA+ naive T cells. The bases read TGCAGCGTTGAAGGGGGCAGACTTGAAGCTTTCTTT. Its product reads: CSVEGGRLEAFF.